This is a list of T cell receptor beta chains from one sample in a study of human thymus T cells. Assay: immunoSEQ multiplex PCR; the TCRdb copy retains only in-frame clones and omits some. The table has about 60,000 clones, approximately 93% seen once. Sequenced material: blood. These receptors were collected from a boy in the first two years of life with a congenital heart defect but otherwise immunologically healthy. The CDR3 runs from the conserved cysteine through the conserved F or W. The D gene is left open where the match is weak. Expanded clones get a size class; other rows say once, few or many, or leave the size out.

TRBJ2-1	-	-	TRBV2	TGTGCCAGCGAAGGGAATGAGCAGTTCTTC	CASEGNEQFF
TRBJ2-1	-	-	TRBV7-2	TGTGCCAGCAGCTTAGCGTGGTTAGCGCCGTACAATGAGCAGTTCTTC	CASSLAWLAPYNEQFF
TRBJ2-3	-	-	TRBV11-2	TGTGCCAGCAGCCCAACTCGGGGCAGCACAGATACGCAGTATTTT	CASSPTRGSTDTQYF
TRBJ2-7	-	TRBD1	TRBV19	TGTGCCAGTAGCCTTTACCCGGGACAGGCCTACGAGCAGTACTTC	CASSLYPGQAYEQYF
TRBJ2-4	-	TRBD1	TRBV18	TGTGCCAGCTCACCCAAAGGACAGGGGGGAAGTCTAGCCAAAAACATTCAGTACTTC	CASSPKGQGGSLAKNIQYF
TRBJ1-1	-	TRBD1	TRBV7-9	TGTGCCAGCAGCCAAGGGGGCTGGGGCACTGAAGCTTTCTTT	CASSQGGWGTEAFF
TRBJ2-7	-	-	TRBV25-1	TGTGCCAGCACCTGGGGCTACGAGCAGTACTTC	CASTWGYEQYF
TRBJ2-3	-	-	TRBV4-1	TGCGCCAGCAGCCAAATTTGGGGCATGAGCACAGATACGCAGTATTTT	CASSQIWGMSTDTQYF
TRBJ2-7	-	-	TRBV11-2	TGTGCCAGCAGTCAAGACAGGACCAACGAGCAGTACTTC	CASSQDRTNEQYF
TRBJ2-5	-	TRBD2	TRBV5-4	TGTGCCAGCAGCTTGGCTCCTAGCGGGGGGCAAGAGACCCAGTACTTC	CASSLAPSGGQETQYF
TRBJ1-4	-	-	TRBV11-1	TGTGCCAGCAGCCTTTCGCCGAATGAAAAACTGTTTTTT	CASSLSPNEKLFF
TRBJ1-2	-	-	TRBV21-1	TGTGCCAGCAGCACCCGACGGGACAGGGGAAATGGCTACACCTTC	CASSTRRDRGNGYTF
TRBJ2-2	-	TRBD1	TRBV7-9	TGTGCCTCGACCCCGACAGGGGATAGAACCGGGGAGCTGTTTTTT	CASTPTGDRTGELFF
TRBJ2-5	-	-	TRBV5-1	TGCGCCAGCAGCGTCTGGGAGACCCAGTACTTC	CASSVWETQYF
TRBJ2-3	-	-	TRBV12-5	TGTGCTAGTGGTTTGTTGCCCCTTAACGCTCAGGGCAGAACAGATACGCAGTATTTT	CASGLLPLNAQGRTDTQYF
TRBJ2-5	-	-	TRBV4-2	TGTGCCAGCAGCCAGGCAGGGGAGACCCAGTACTTC	CASSQAGETQYF
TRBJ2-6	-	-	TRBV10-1	TGCGCCAGCAGGGGACTTTGGACAGGCGACTTCTCTGGGGCCAACGTCCTGACTTTC	CASRGLWTGDFSGANVLTF
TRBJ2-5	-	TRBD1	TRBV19	TGTGCCAGTAGTAGGGCGCACAGGGGGGAGACCCAGTACTTC	CASSRAHRGETQYF
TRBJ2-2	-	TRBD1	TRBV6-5	TGTGCCAAATCAGGGACAGGGAACACCGGGGAGCTGTTTTTT	CAKSGTGNTGELFF
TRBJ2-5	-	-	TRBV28	TGTGCCAGCAGTGCCAGGGACGAGACCCAGTACTTC	CASSARDETQYF
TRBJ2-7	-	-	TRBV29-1	TGCAGCGTTGGTACAGCCTACGAGCAGTACTTC	CSVGTAYEQYF
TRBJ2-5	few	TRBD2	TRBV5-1	TGCGCCAGCAGCTTGTGGGCTAGCGGGCAAGAGACCCAGTACTTC	CASSLWASGQETQYF
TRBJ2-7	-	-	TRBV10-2	TGCGCCAGCAGTGAGTTCCAACGACTCGAACCAAACACGGGGCAGTACTTC	CASSEFQRLEPNTGQYF
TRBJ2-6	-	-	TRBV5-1	TGCGCCAGCAGCCGCAACACTGGGGCCAACGTCCTGACTTTC	CASSRNTGANVLTF
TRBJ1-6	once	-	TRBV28	TGTGCCAGCAGTTTCCCGGGGGTGAATTCACCCCTCCACTTT	CASSFPGVNSPLHF
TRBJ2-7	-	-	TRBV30	TGTGCCTGGAGTCAGGGCTACGAGCAGTACTTC	CAWSQGYEQYF
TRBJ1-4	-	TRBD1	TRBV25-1	TGTGCCAGCACCCCGGGACAGGGGGGAAAACTGTTTTTT	CASTPGQGGKLFF
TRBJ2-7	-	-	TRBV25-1	TGTGCCAGCATGGGTAGCTACGAGCAGTACTTC	CASMGSYEQYF
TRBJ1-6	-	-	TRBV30	TGTGCCTGGAGTGGGGGCTATAATTCACCCCTCCACTTT	CAWSGGYNSPLHF
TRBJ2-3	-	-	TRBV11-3	TGTGCCAGCAGCTCAGGGAAGGGGGATACGCAGTATTTT	CASSSGKGDTQYF
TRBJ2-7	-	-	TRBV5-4	TGTGCCAGCAGCTTGGCTTGGGGGAGTCGTAACGAGCAGTACTTC	CASSLAWGSRNEQYF
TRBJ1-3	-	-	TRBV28	TGTGCCAGCAGTTACAGGGGAAACACCATATATTTT	CASSYRGNTIYF